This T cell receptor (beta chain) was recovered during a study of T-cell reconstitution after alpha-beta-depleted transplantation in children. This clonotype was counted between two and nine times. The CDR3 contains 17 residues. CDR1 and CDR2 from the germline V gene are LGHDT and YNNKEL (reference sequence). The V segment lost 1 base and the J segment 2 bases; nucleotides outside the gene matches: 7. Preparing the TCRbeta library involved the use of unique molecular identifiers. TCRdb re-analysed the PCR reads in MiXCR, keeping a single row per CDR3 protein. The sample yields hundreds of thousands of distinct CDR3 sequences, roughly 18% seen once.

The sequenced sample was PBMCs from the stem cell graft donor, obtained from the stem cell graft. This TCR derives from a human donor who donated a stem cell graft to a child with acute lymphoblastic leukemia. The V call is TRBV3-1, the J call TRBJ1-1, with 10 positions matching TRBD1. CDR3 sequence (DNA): TGTGCCAGCAGCCAAGTTTGGGACAGGGGATATAACACTGAAGCTTTCTTT. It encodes CASSQVWDRGYNTEAFF.